Each of the 28 T cell receptor beta chains below was sequenced from the same sample in a study of blood T cell repertoires in COVID-19. Clones were sequenced by immunoSEQ multiplex PCR, and TCRdb holds only the in-frame ones, with some missing. The sample carries 100,000 to 150,000 clones, about 90% recorded once. The specimen was peripheral blood. These receptors were collected from a woman aged 60-75 years with acute or convalescent COVID-19.

The CDR3 region has the DNA TGCGCCAGCAGCTTGGGACAGGGGGCTAACGAGCAGTACGTC. The encoded protein is CASSLGQGANEQYV. V usage is TRBV5-1 and J usage is TRBJ2-7, with 10 bases lining up with TRBD1. CDR1 SGHRS and CDR2 YFSETQ come from the germline V gene. V gave up 0 bases and J gave up 5 bases; unmatched junction bases: 2. The CDR3 runs 14 residues.

The V and J genes are TRBV7-9 and TRBJ1-4; D unclear. CDR1 SEHNR and CDR2 FQNEAQ come from the germline V gene (reference sequence). The CDR3 is 14 residues long. V was clipped by 3 bases and J by 7 bases, with 12 bases between them. The CDR3: CASSFYGNGEKLFF. CDR3 DNA: TGTGCCAGCAGCTTTTACGGGAATGGTGAAAAACTGTTTTTT.

This clone was seen many times. This chain links TRBV29-1 with TRBJ1-2, with D perhaps matching TRBD1 (5 bases). The ends were cut back, 3 bases at V and 3 bases at J, with 8 bases in the middle. CDR1 SQVTM and CDR2 ANQGSEA come from the germline V gene. The CDR3 runs 12 residues. CDR3 region: CSVETEDYGYTF. In DNA form, the CDR3 reads TGCAGCGTTGAGACAGAGGACTATGGCTACACCTTC. Full variable domain (outside the CDR3, taken from reference TRBV29-1 and TRBJ1-2): SAVISQKPSRDICQRGTSLTIQCQVDSQVTMMFWYRQQPGQSLTLIATANQGSEATYESGFVIDKFPISRPNLTFSTLTVSNMSPEDSSIYLCSVETEDYGYTFGSGTRLTVV.

The chain couples TRBV7-8 to TRBJ2-3; a weak D match, TRBD2 (6 bases). The V and J ends lost 4 bases and 7 bases respectively, with 21 bases between them. Germline-derived CDR1 and CDR2 are SGHVS and FQNEAQ. This CDR3 is 16 amino acids long. The CDR3 reads CASSSNPGRSRNTQYF. CDR3 bases: TGTGCCAGCAGCTCCAACCCAGGGAGGTCGAGAAATACGCAGTATTTT.

J is TRBJ2-7 and V is TRBV6-1; TRBD2 might be the D (5 bases). CDR1 and CDR2 (germline): MNHNS, SASEGT. This CDR3 has 13 residues. V shed 1 base and J shed 5 bases, with 9 bases lying between them. The CDR3 sequence is CASSEGGIDEQYV. DNA of the CDR3: TGTGCCAGCAGTGAAGGAGGGATCGACGAGCAGTACGTC.

J is TRBJ2-5 and V is TRBV28; 10 nucleotides line up with TRBD2. Per the germline V gene, CDR1 is MDHEN and CDR2 is SYDVKM. After removal of 7 bases from V and 5 bases from J, the junction contained 13 bases not matched to a gene. CDR3 length: 16 residues. The CDR3 protein is CASTASGSAWRETQYF. CDR3 sequence (DNA): TGTGCCAGCACAGCTAGCGGGAGCGCGTGGAGGGAGACCCAGTACTTC.

The chain uses TRBV27 and TRBJ1-4, with a weak D call TRBD1 (6 bases). V was cut by 6 bases and J by 0 bases, with 8 bases left in between. The germline V gene has CDR1 MNHEY and CDR2 SMNVEV (reference sequence). The CDR3 loop spans 14 amino acids. This chain's CDR3 is CASRRTATNEKLFF. The CDR3 DNA follows: TGTGCCAGCAGGCGGACAGCAACTAATGAAAAACTGTTTTTT.

This sequence joins TRBV6-6 and TRBJ1-5; a weak D match, TRBD1 (6 bases). The germline V and J ends were trimmed by 6 bases and 7 bases, with 16 bases remaining between them. Germline V gene sequence: CDR1 MNHNY, CDR2 SVGAGI (reference sequence). This CDR3 is 14 amino acids long. This CDR3 reads CASSLLTGVQPQHF. The CDR3 DNA follows: TGTGCCAGCAGCCTACTGACAGGCGTACAGCCCCAGCATTTT.

This chain connects TRBV29-1 to TRBJ2-5, with 8 bases that match TRBD1. Germline-derived CDR1 and CDR2 are SQVTM and ANQGSEA. The V segment lost 7 bases and the J segment 2 bases; nucleotides outside the gene matches: 15. The CDR3 runs to 16 residues. CDR3 amino acids: CSARGGQGQLQETQYF. In DNA, the CDR3 is TGCAGCGCCCGAGGTGGACAGGGCCAACTTCAAGAGACCCAGTACTTC.

This rearrangement joins TRBV6-1 to TRBJ2-1; possible D gene TRBD1, 5 bases. Trimming took 2 bases from V and 7 from J, leaving 12 bases between them. The CDR3 runs 14 residues. Germline V gene data show CDR1 as MNHNS and CDR2 as SASEGT. The CDR3 nucleotides read TGTGCCAGCAGTGAATTCCAGGGTTTGAATGAGCAGTTCTTC. Protein: CASSEFQGLNEQFF.

The chain combines TRBV6-6 with TRBJ1-6; weak D call: TRBD1 (5 bases). V was pared by 7 bases and J by 7 bases, with 11 bases between. Germline V gene lookup returns CDR1 MNHNY and CDR2 SVGAGI (reference sequence). The CDR3 contains 13 residues. CDR3 in amino acids: CASNQGGNSPLHF. DNA of the CDR3: TGTGCCAGCAATCAGGGTGGAAATTCACCCCTCCACTTT.

This clone was recorded a few times. CDR3 in DNA: TGTGCCAGCAGTCCTGGGACTGACAATGAGCAGTTCTTC. This sequence encodes CASSPGTDNEQFF. J is TRBJ2-1 and V is TRBV11-2, with a tentative D call TRBD2 (6 bases). CDR1 is SGHAT and CDR2 is FQNNGV in the germline V gene. Trimming removed 6 bases from V and 5 bases from J, with 11 bases in between. CDR3 length: 13 residues.

The chain recombines TRBV19 with TRBJ1-1, with unresolved D. Germline V lookup: CDR1 LNHDA, CDR2 SQIVND (reference sequence). The CDR3 is 18 residues long. Trimming pared 3 bases from V and 0 bases from J, leaving 20 bases between. The CDR3 protein is CASSIGEGRTRVNTEAFF. The DNA for the CDR3 is TGTGCCAGTAGTATCGGGGAGGGCAGGACGCGGGTGAACACTGAAGCTTTCTTT.

The V call is TRBV5-4, the J call TRBJ1-2; 7 nucleotides match TRBD1. Germline trimming cut 4 bases from V and 0 bases from J; bases unmatched to any gene: 3. The CDR3 is made up of 14 amino acids. Germline loops: CDR1 SGHNT, CDR2 YYREEE (reference sequence). The CDR3 DNA reads as TGTGCCAGCAGCGGGACAGTAGCTAACTATGGCTACACCTTC. This codes for CASSGTVANYGYTF.

DNA for the CDR3: TGTGCCAGCAGCCAAGCTAGCGGGGTCGCCTCCTACAATGAGCAGTTCTTC. Translated, it gives CASSQASGVASYNEQFF. V gene TRBV3-1 (or the pseudogene TRBV3-2) combines with J gene TRBJ2-1; TRBD2 matches 9 bases. Looked up from germline, CDR1 is LGHDT and CDR2 is YNNKEL (reference sequence). V dropped 1 base and J dropped 0; count of bases not matched to a gene: 4. The CDR3 runs 17 residues.

The V gene is TRBV7-9, the J gene TRBJ1-2, with 8 bases aligning to TRBD1. The length of the CDR3 is 15 residues. Germline CDR1 reads SEHNR; CDR2 reads FQNEAQ (reference sequence). After removal of 5 bases from V and 7 bases from J, the junction contained 12 bases not matched to a gene. The CDR3 DNA sequence: TGTGCCAGCAGCCAAGGACAGGGTGAAATAGGTGGCTACACCTTC. The encoded protein is CASSQGQGEIGGYTF.

This chain connects TRBV10-3 to TRBJ2-3; D is unclear. The CDR3 length is 15 residues. The germline V gene encodes CDR1 ENHRY and CDR2 SYGVKD. The V end was cut by 2 bases, the J end by 2 bases, with 11 bases between. The CDR3 loop reads CAISEDHSPTDTQYF. CDR3 nucleotide sequence: TGTGCCATCAGTGAGGATCACAGCCCCACAGATACGCAGTATTTT.

The chain links TRBV19 to TRBJ2-5; 12 nucleotides match TRBD2. Losses at the gene ends were 4 bases for V and 4 bases for J; bases not matched to a gene: 4. Germline V CDR1 and CDR2: LNHDA, SQIVND (reference sequence). The CDR3 extends over 15 amino acids. CDR3 loop: CASSNLAGGGETQYF. CDR3 nucleotide sequence: TGTGCCAGTAGTAACCTAGCGGGAGGGGGAGAGACCCAGTACTTC.

V and J are TRBV29-1 and TRBJ1-2, with 12 bases fitting TRBD1. The germline CDR1 and CDR2 sequences are SQVTM and ANQGSEA. CDR3 length: 14 residues. Germline trimming cut 1 base from V and 6 bases from J; bases unmatched to any gene: 3. The CDR3 coding sequence is TGCAGCGTTGAAGGCCGGGACAGGGGGCATGGCTACACCTTC. This translates into CSVEGRDRGHGYTF.

This chain connects TRBV9 to TRBJ2-1; 8 bases fit TRBD2. The CDR3 sequence is 16 residues long. Germline CDR1 reads SGDLS; CDR2 reads YYNGEE. V lost 3 bases, J lost 1 base, and 6 bases stayed unmatched. Here the CDR3 DNA reads TGTGCCAGCAGCGGTAAACTAGCGGCATCCTACAATGAGCAGTTCTTC. It translates to CASSGKLAASYNEQFF.

This rearrangement joins TRBV28 to TRBJ1-2; 9 bases are a match to TRBD1. Germline values: CDR1 MDHEN, CDR2 SYDVKM. The ends lost 5 bases at V and 2 bases at J; junction bases unmatched: 6. The CDR3 length is 15 residues. CDR3 nucleotide sequence: TGTGCCAGCAGTGTATACAGGGGGCCCAACTATGGCTACACCTTC. Translating gives CASSVYRGPNYGYTF.

The J gene is TRBJ1-4, the V gene TRBV19; tentative D call: TRBD1 (5 bases). V was shortened by 5 bases and J by 0 bases, with 10 bases between the two germline ends. Germline CDR1 LNHDA, CDR2 SQIVND (reference sequence). CDR3 length: 15 amino acids. CDR3 sequence (DNA): TGTGCCAGTAGTGGGAGGGGTCCAACTAATGAAAAACTGTTTTTT. Its translation: CASSGRGPTNEKLFF.

The chain couples TRBV7-2 to TRBJ2-7; no clear D. Between the trimmed V and J ends, which lost 3 bases and 3 bases, there was a span of 6 bases. The CDR3 totals 12 residues. The V gene's germline CDR1 is SGHTA and CDR2 FQGNSA. As DNA, the CDR3 is TGTGCCAGCAGCTTGAGTGGCTACGAGCAGTACTTC. Amino acid sequence: CASSLSGYEQYF.

The V call is TRBV10-3, the J call TRBJ1-2; D remains unclear. The germline V gene has CDR1 ENHRY and CDR2 SYGVKD. This CDR3 comprises 13 residues. The ends were cut back, 5 bases at V and 5 bases at J, with 12 bases in the middle. The CDR3 nucleotides read TGTGCCATCAGTATTGAAGAGCCTTATGGCTACACCTTC. Protein product: CAISIEEPYGYTF.

The J gene is TRBJ2-2, the V gene TRBV6-5; no clear D gene. This CDR3 is 13 amino acids long. Germline V gives CDR1 MNHEY, CDR2 SVGAGI. V was shortened by 6 bases and J by 2 bases, with 7 bases between the two germline ends. The CDR3 DNA reads as TGTGCCAGCAGATTAGTAAACACCGGGGAGCTGTTTTTT. It specifies CASRLVNTGELFF.

The chain has TRBV11-2 and TRBJ1-6; no reliable D call. The V gene's germline CDR1 is SGHAT and CDR2 FQNNGV. This CDR3 region has 13 residues. V lost 0 bases and J lost 8, with 5 bases in between. The CDR3 nucleotides are TGTGCCAGCAGCTTAGATCTTTATTCACCCCTCCACTTT. The encoded protein is CASSLDLYSPLHF.

The chain joins TRBV6-4 to TRBJ1-1, with 11 positions matching TRBD1. The CDR3 runs to 14 residues. The V gene's germline CDR1 is MRHNA and CDR2 SNTAGT. V shed 5 bases and J 4 bases; nucleotides not matched to a gene: 3. Here the CDR3 reads CASSRDRGSTEAFF. CDR3 sequence (DNA): TGTGCCAGCAGTAGGGACAGGGGGAGCACTGAAGCTTTCTTT.

This CDR3 reads CASSSIRAYNEQFF. For the CDR3, the DNA is TGTGCCAGCAGCTCCATCAGGGCCTACAATGAGCAGTTCTTC. This rearrangement joins TRBV11-2 to TRBJ2-1; possibly TRBD1 for D (5 bases). The CDR3 has 14 amino acids. The germline V and J ends were trimmed by 4 bases and 2 bases, with 9 bases remaining between them. Germline CDR1 is SGHAT and CDR2 is FQNNGV.